One sample yielded the 11 T cell receptor beta chains listed below, sequenced in a study of cytomegalovirus exposure and HLA in healthy donors. With 60 Vbeta and 13 Jbeta primers, the PCR was carried out. Repertoires were generated with immunoSEQ multiplex PCR, while TCRdb's copy carries only in-frame clones and drops some. The sample lists over 150,000 clones, roughly 75% occurring once. The sequenced material came from PBMCs. The source is a man aged 25-40 years in good health and CMV-seropositive.

The chain couples TRBV7-9 to TRBJ2-1; 10 positions agree with TRBD2. This CDR3 region has 15 residues. Germline CDR1 and CDR2: SEHNR and FQNEAQ (reference sequence). V lost 2 bases, J lost 7 bases, and 5 bases stayed unmatched. CDR3 protein: CASSLFSGGANEQFF. The CDR3, as DNA: TGTGCCAGCAGCTTATTCAGCGGGGGGGCTAATGAGCAGTTCTTC.

This clone was observed a few times. The rearrangement uses TRBV27 and TRBJ1-4; D might be TRBD1 (5 bases). This CDR3 is 15 amino acids long. Germline V lookup: CDR1 MNHEY, CDR2 SMNVEV (reference sequence). V was pared by 7 bases and J by 8 bases, with 20 bases between. CDR3 amino acids: CASKTWGEAKEKLFF. The CDR3 bases are TGTGCCAGCAAAACCTGGGGGGAGGCGAAGGAAAAACTGTTTTTT. The full variable domain, with the rest looked up from reference TRBV27 and TRBJ1-4, is EAQVTQNPRYLITVTGKKLTVTCSQNMNHEYMSWYRQDPGLGLRQIYYSMNVEVTDKGDVPEGYKVSRKEKRNFPLILESPSPNQTSLYFCASKTWGEAKEKLFFGSGTQLSVL.

The chain is built from TRBV7-5 and TRBJ2-6; whether TRBD2, the table's D call, matches the DNA was not checked. TRBV7-5 is flagged as a pseudogene. This CDR3 has 16 residues. Here the CDR3 DNA reads TGTGCCACCGGGGGGTCAGGCTTGTCTGGGGCCAACGTCCTGACTTTC. This codes for CATGGSGLSGANVLTF.

The gene calls are TRBV30 and TRBJ2-7; perhaps TRBD1 as D (6 bases). Germline loops: CDR1 GTSNPN, CDR2 SVGIG (reference sequence). The V end lost 5 bases, the J end lost 4 bases, and 18 bases lay between the germline ends. There are 14 residues in the CDR3. In DNA form, the CDR3 reads TGTGCCTGGGGATCCCTTGGGGGCGGTTACGAGCAGTACTTC. It encodes CAWGSLGGGYEQYF.

The chain links TRBV2 to TRBJ1-1; no clear D gene. CDR3 length: 13 amino acids. CDR1 SNHLY and CDR2 FYNNEI come from the germline V gene. The V and J ends lost 8 bases and 1 base respectively, with 11 bases between them. Here the CDR3 reads CASEKTRNTEAFF. The CDR3 DNA sequence: TGTGCCAGCGAAAAGACTAGGAACACTGAAGCTTTCTTT.

J is TRBJ2-1 and V is TRBV14, with 9 bases fitting TRBD1. V lost 5 bases to trimming and J lost 2 bases; unmatched junction nucleotides: 16. CDR1 is SGHDN, CDR2 FVKESK, per germline. This CDR3 spans 19 amino acids. The CDR3 DNA is TGTGCCAGCAGCTCACCGGGACAGGGTAAACTTGTCGCCTACAATGAGCAGTTCTTC. Residues: CASSSPGQGKLVAYNEQFF.

The V call is TRBV9, the J call TRBJ1-6; 10 bases agree with TRBD1. After removal of 4 bases from V and 5 bases from J, the junction contained 3 bases not matched to a gene. Per germline, CDR1 SGDLS and CDR2 YYNGEE. The CDR3 is 15 residues long. CDR3 in amino acids: CASSLGTGDNSPLHF. The CDR3, as DNA: TGTGCCAGCAGCCTCGGGACAGGGGATAATTCACCCCTCCACTTT.

The chain uses TRBV18 and TRBJ2-5; perhaps TRBD2 as D (7 bases). Deletions cut 5 bases from V and 4 bases from J, with 17 bases between. The CDR3 spans 15 residues. CDR1 and CDR2 from the germline V gene are KGHSH and LQKENI. The CDR3 sequence: CASSSTGLAGETQYF. In nucleotides, the CDR3 is TGTGCCAGCTCATCCACAGGGTTAGCGGGAGAGACCCAGTACTTC. The variable domain in full, completed from reference TRBV18 and TRBJ2-5, reads NAGVMQNPRHLVRRRGQEARLRCSPMKGHSHVYWYRQLPEEGLKFMVYLQKENIIDESGMPKERFSAEFPKEGPSILRIQQVVRGDSAAYFCASSSTGLAGETQYFGPGTRLLVL.

Regarding this clone: At one boundary the junction diverges from the germline segment, which might be a read error. V is TRBV7-9 and J is TRBJ1-5; tentatively, D is TRBD1 (6 bases). The CDR3 loop spans 15 amino acids. Germline CDR1 reads SEHNR; CDR2 reads FQNEAQ (reference sequence). CDR3 amino acids: CSSSLATGGNQPQHF. CDR3 sequence (DNA): TGTTCCAGCAGCTTAGCGACAGGAGGAAACCAGCCCCAGCATTTT. Full variable domain (remainder filled in from reference TRBV7-9 and TRBJ1-5): DTGVSQNPRHKITKRGQNVTFRCDPISEHNRLYWYRQTLGQGPEFLTYFQNEAQLEKSRLLSDRFSAERPKGSFSTLEIQRTEQGDSAMYLCSSSLATGGNQPQHFGDGTRLSIL.

V and J are TRBV6-5 and TRBJ1-1, with 8 bases identical to TRBD1. CDR1 and CDR2 from the germline V gene are MNHEY and SVGAGI. Germline trimming cut 6 bases from V and 2 bases from J; bases unmatched to any gene: 5. The CDR3 spans 14 residues. Here the CDR3 DNA reads TGTGCCAGCAGCCAAGGACAGGGTAACACTGAAGCTTTCTTT. Its protein product is CASSQGQGNTEAFF.

As for this clone: This CDR3 is also generated by other DNA sequences in the sample. This rearrangement joins TRBV5-1 to TRBJ2-5; D is possibly TRBD1 (6 bases). Germline V gives CDR1 SGHRS, CDR2 YFSETQ. Trimming took 2 bases from V and 1 from J, leaving 18 bases between them. CDR3 length equals 17 residues. The CDR3 nucleotides read TGCGCCAGCAGCTTTATCAGGGGCGATAGATTCCAAGAGACCCAGTACTTC. Translated: CASSFIRGDRFQETQYF. Filled out from reference TRBV5-1 and TRBJ2-5, the complete variable domain reads KAGVTQTPRYLIKTRGQQVTLSCSPISGHRSVSWYQQTPGQGLQFLFEYFSETQRNKGNFPGRFSGRQFSNSRSEMNVSTLELGDSALYLCASSFIRGDRFQETQYFGPGTRLLVL.